These T cell receptor beta chains were read from a single sample in a study of cytomegalovirus exposure and HLA in healthy donors. The data were produced by immunoSEQ multiplex PCR, yet TCRdb's version contains in-frame clones alone and is incomplete. The sample yields 110,000 or so clones, around 77% seen once. Sequenced input: PBMCs. All receptors come from a woman younger than 45 in good health and CMV-seropositive. The conserved cysteine and the conserved F or W are not part of the CDR3 here. A D gene is named only where the DNA matches it firmly. Clone size is given for some rows only: seen once, a few or many times, or a class if the clone is expanded.

CDR3 protein | J gene | clone size | V gene | D gene
ASSPRTLSTYEQY | TRBJ2-7 | - | TRBV18 | -
ASSGQGAGGQPQH | TRBJ1-5 | - | TRBV2 | TRBD1
ASSQTRGLAGNEQF | TRBJ2-1 | - | TRBV14 | TRBD2
AWSVRLAGAGELF | TRBJ2-2 | few | TRBV30 | TRBD2
ASSVGQNPYEQY | TRBJ2-7 | - | TRBV6-1 | TRBD1
ASSSDRAGNTIY | TRBJ1-3 | - | TRBV7-9 | TRBD1
ASSLGQGAEEQY | TRBJ2-7 | - | TRBV5-1 | TRBD1
ASSLGRTGKVYEQY | TRBJ2-7 | few | TRBV5-1 | TRBD1
AWSVTNGGTDTQY | TRBJ2-3 | - | TRBV30 | -
ASNPQQGFYNEQF | TRBJ2-1 | - | TRBV2 | TRBD1
ASSDPSASDEQF | TRBJ2-1 | - | TRBV5-1 | -
ASSLVSDRGAESNYGYT | TRBJ1-2 | - | TRBV7-4 | -
ASSRTGTGESGNTIY | TRBJ1-3 | - | TRBV4-1 | TRBD1
ASSLEVSETEAF | TRBJ1-1 | once | TRBV7-6 | -
ASSLDLWESSGNTIY | TRBJ1-3 | - | TRBV11-3 | -
ASSPVTGREAF | TRBJ1-1 | - | TRBV7-9 | -
ASRGHLNTEAF | TRBJ1-1 | - | TRBV19 | -
SVGGQVLYNEQF | TRBJ2-1 | - | TRBV29-1 | TRBD1
ASSRQGISGNTIY | TRBJ1-3 | - | TRBV2 | TRBD1
AISEAAKATNEKLF | TRBJ1-4 | - | TRBV10-3 | -
ASSLTLAGGLGDTQY | TRBJ2-3 | - | TRBV7-6 | TRBD2
ASSLYGGRLDTGELF | TRBJ2-2 | - | TRBV7-3 | -
ASSGTSGPYEQY | TRBJ2-7 | - | TRBV18 | TRBD2
ASSPGLAGGPDTQY | TRBJ2-3 | - | TRBV13 | TRBD2
ASSQDRGSNQPQH | TRBJ1-5 | - | TRBV2 | TRBD1
ASSLMSIQVGYNEQF | TRBJ2-1 | - | TRBV7-9 | -
ASSPDGGRTPGNTIY | TRBJ1-3 | - | TRBV5-4 | -
ASIVQQENTEAF | TRBJ1-1 | few | TRBV2 | -
ASSAESTGGGGYGYT | TRBJ1-2 | - | TRBV9 | TRBD1
ASSVQSGYGYT | TRBJ1-2 | - | TRBV7-9 | -
ASSVGQYDSPLH | TRBJ1-6 | - | TRBV9 | -
ASTADGRGTYEQY | TRBJ2-7 | once | TRBV19 | -
ASSLFKQNYGYT | TRBJ1-2 | - | TRBV28 | -
ASRDSSYEQY | TRBJ2-7 | few | TRBV27 | -
ASSSKGTSGGFLYNEQF | TRBJ2-1 | few | TRBV11-2 | TRBD2
ASSILTREVGEQY | TRBJ2-7 | - | TRBV4-1 | TRBD2
ASSPNRGDTEAF | TRBJ1-1 | - | TRBV18 | TRBD1
ASIRTGYTEAF | TRBJ1-1 | - | TRBV2 | -
ASSLLRSGDSGGNQPQH | TRBJ1-5 | - | TRBV27 | -
ASSLELAGVSQY | TRBJ2-3 | - | TRBV5-4 | TRBD2
ASSEQGAEYGYT | TRBJ1-2 | once | TRBV2 | -
ASSSRRGMNTEAF | TRBJ1-1 | - | TRBV7-8 | -
ASSEGDRGLYYEQY | TRBJ2-7 | - | TRBV9 | TRBD1
ASSNLGNEQF | TRBJ2-1 | - | TRBV6-4 | -
ASSEGDRFLYNEQF | TRBJ2-1 | - | TRBV6-1 | TRBD1
ASSRQDVNSPLH | TRBJ1-6 | - | TRBV7-9 | -
ASSLKALGQGLRGYT | TRBJ1-2 | - | TRBV27 | TRBD1
ASSLTGGLGIQY | TRBJ2-4 | - | TRBV7-2 | TRBD1
ASSLLSSGRVDEQF | TRBJ2-1 | - | TRBV5-6 | TRBD2
ASSPTGPQETQY | TRBJ2-5 | - | TRBV6-5 | -
ASGLEPQGAQDGYT | TRBJ1-2 | - | TRBV5-1 | TRBD1
ASSEHPTGLQLDEQF | TRBJ2-1 | - | TRBV6-1 | -
AWRPLAGAGVES | TRBJ2-7 | - | TRBV30 | TRBD2
ASSLREGTQETQY | TRBJ2-5 | - | TRBV7-8 | TRBD2
ASSQDSGGADDYNSPLH | TRBJ1-6 | - | TRBV4-1 | -
ASSKSGGATDTQY | TRBJ2-3 | once | TRBV7-9 | -
ASQQAGGSNEKLF | TRBJ1-4 | - | TRBV19 | -
ASSYPNNNEQF | TRBJ2-1 | - | TRBV6-5 | -
ASSVQSGGAGETQY | TRBJ2-5 | - | TRBV9 | TRBD2